The 27 T cell receptor beta chains below were found in one sample sequenced in a study of cytotoxic CD8 clonotypes in ibrutinib-treated CLL. The data were produced by immunoSEQ multiplex PCR, yet TCRdb's version contains in-frame clones alone and is incomplete. In the table there are about 74,000 clones, approximately 80% of which are singletons. The sample consisted of PBMCs, taken at disease progression, from a patient treated with ibrutinib. The receptor source for this set is a human donor with chronic lymphocytic leukemia.

The chain links TRBV4-2 to TRBJ2-3; 12 bases line up with TRBD2. V gave up 10 bases and J gave up 4 bases; unmatched junction bases: 6. The CDR3 has 14 amino acids. Germline V gene lookup returns CDR1 LGHNA and CDR2 YNFKEQ. The DNA of the CDR3 is TGTGCCACCAGGACTAGCGGGATGGCAGATACGCAGTATTTT. This gives the protein CATRTSGMADTQYF.

The rearrangement joins TRBV19 to TRBJ2-7, with D hard to call. Trimming removed 4 bases at V and 6 bases at J, with 7 bases between. This CDR3 comprises 11 residues. CDR1 and CDR2 from the germline V gene are LNHDA and SQIVND (reference sequence). The CDR3 here is CASSNGVEQYF. CDR3 nucleotide sequence: TGTGCCAGTAGTAACGGCGTCGAGCAGTACTTC.

This chain links TRBV6-1 with TRBJ1-2; maybe TRBD1 (5 bases). Per germline, CDR1 MNHNS and CDR2 SASEGT. The CDR3 has 13 residues. Trimming left V 10 bases short and J 4 bases short, with 16 bases between. CDR3 sequence (DNA): TGTGCCACCAAATTGGGGGGTCTCTATGGCTACACCTTC. Residues: CATKLGGLYGYTF.

A single count supports this clone. The V and J genes are TRBV5-8 and TRBJ1-1; possible D gene TRBD1, 6 bases. Per germline, CDR1 SGHTS and CDR2 YDEGEE. Trimming cost V 0 bases and J 6 bases, with 15 bases left between them. The CDR3 sequence is 15 residues long. CDR3 sequence reads: CASSLEGTPGAEAFF. CDR3 nucleotides: TGTGCCAGCAGCTTGGAAGGCACCCCAGGGGCTGAAGCTTTCTTT.

The chain recombines TRBV19 with TRBJ2-1; D is tentatively TRBD1 or TRBD2 (5 bases each). The CDR3 runs to 16 residues. V lost 8 bases and J 4 bases, leaving 21 bases between the germline ends. CDR1 and CDR2 (germline): LNHDA, SQIVND (reference sequence). The CDR3 protein is CASHPGRAGGYNEQFF. Written as DNA, the CDR3 is TGTGCCAGTCACCCCGGTAGGGCTGGGGGTTACAATGAGCAGTTCTTC.

This chain links TRBV27 with TRBJ2-1, with D unresolved. The CDR3 is 14 amino acids. V was trimmed by 3 bases and J by 4 bases, leaving 10 bases between them. CDR1 is MNHEY and CDR2 is SMNVEV in the germline V gene (reference sequence). CDR3 coding DNA: TGTGCCAGCAGTTTCGTCGAGAGTTACAATGAGCAGTTCTTC. It translates to CASSFVESYNEQFF.

The chain has TRBV28 and TRBJ2-7; TRBD1 agrees at 7 bases. The germline V gene has CDR1 MDHEN and CDR2 SYDVKM. The CDR3 is 15 residues long. Trimming removed 6 bases from V and 0 bases from J; junction bases left unmatched: 8. CDR3 nucleotide sequence: TGTGCCAGCAGGCGACAGGGCCTACCCTCCTACGAGCAGTACTTC. Amino acids: CASRRQGLPSYEQYF.

The rearrangement links TRBV5-1 to TRBJ2-2; 12 bases align to TRBD2. The CDR3 loop spans 16 amino acids. CDR1 SGHRS and CDR2 YFSETQ come from the germline V gene. Unmatched junction bases numbered 5, after V lost 2 bases and J lost 6 bases. The CDR3 loop is CASSFFASGGAGELFF. The CDR3, as DNA: TGCGCCAGCAGCTTTTTTGCTAGCGGGGGGGCCGGGGAGCTGTTTTTT.

This chain links TRBV28 with TRBJ1-6; D unresolved. The germline gives CDR1 MDHEN, CDR2 SYDVKM. The V and J ends lost 7 bases and 6 bases respectively, with 7 bases between them. This CDR3 contains 12 residues. The CDR3, as DNA: TGTGCCAGCAAAGAGGTTAATTCACCCCTCCACTTT. Translated: CASKEVNSPLHF.

This CDR3 is CASSLEGRGGPGNTIYF. In nucleotides, the CDR3 is TGCGCCAGCAGCTTGGAAGGCAGGGGGGGACCTGGAAACACCATATATTTT. The rearrangement uses TRBV5-1 and TRBJ1-3; 7 bases fit TRBD1. There are 17 residues in the CDR3. Unmatched junction bases numbered 8, after V lost 0 bases and J lost 2 bases. Germline V gene lookup returns CDR1 SGHRS and CDR2 YFSETQ.

J is TRBJ1-1 and V is TRBV28; TRBD1 matches 7 bases. Trimming at V came to 6 bases and at J to 10 bases, leaving 17 bases not matched to a gene. The CDR3 totals 15 residues. Germline lookup yields CDR1 MDHEN and CDR2 SYDVKM. The CDR3 is CASRTGTERRNGAFF. In nucleotides, the CDR3 is TGTGCCAGCAGAACCGGGACAGAACGTCGAAACGGAGCTTTCTTT.

Comment on this clone: At one end, the junction sequence differs from germline, possibly due to a read error. J is TRBJ2-7 and V is TRBV20-1; D gene ambiguous. Germline V CDR1 and CDR2: DFQATT, SNEGSKA (reference sequence). CDR3 size: 11 residues. The CDR3 loop is CSAGDAYEQYF. The DNA for the CDR3 is TGCAGTGCTGGAGACGCCTACGAGCAGTACTTC.

The chain carries TRBV13 and TRBJ2-7; 10 bases are a match to TRBD2. This CDR3 region has 21 residues. From germline, CDR1 is PRHDT and CDR2 FYEKMQ (reference sequence). The junction had 25 bases not matched to a gene; V was cut back by 4 bases and J by 4 bases. The CDR3 region is CASSWGPPRHRLAGVRYEQYF. The CDR3, as DNA: TGTGCCAGCAGCTGGGGTCCACCCCGTCATAGGCTAGCGGGAGTTAGGTACGAGCAGTACTTC. Drawing the rest from reference TRBV13 and TRBJ2-7, the complete variable domain is AAGVIQSPRHLIKEKRETATLKCYPIPRHDTVYWYQQGPGQDPQFLISFYEKMQSDKGSIPDRFSAQQFSDYHSELNMSSLELGDSALYFCASSWGPPRHRLAGVRYEQYFGPGTRLTVT.

The chain employs TRBV5-6 and TRBJ2-3, with D perhaps TRBD1 (6 bases). Germline-derived CDR1 and CDR2 are SGHDT and YYEEEE. CDR3 length equals 15 residues. V shed 4 bases and J shed 2 bases, with 14 bases lying between them. The CDR3 sequence is CASSAAGDLTDTQYF. The CDR3 DNA sequence: TGTGCCAGCAGCGCGGCAGGGGATCTCACAGATACGCAGTATTTT. Supplemented by reference TRBV5-6 and TRBJ2-3, the full variable domain reads DAGVTQSPTHLIKTRGQQVTLRCSPKSGHDTVSWYQQALGQGPQFIFQYYEEEERQRGNFPDRFSGHQFPNYSSELNVNALLLGDSALYLCASSAAGDLTDTQYFGPGTRLTVL.

Turning to this clone: In the same sample, other DNA sequences code for this CDR3. The chain joins TRBV5-1 to TRBJ2-7; 8 nucleotides align to TRBD1. The CDR3 has 15 amino acids. CDR1 is SGHRS and CDR2 is YFSETQ in the germline V gene. Unmatched junction bases numbered 11, after V lost 7 bases and J lost 2 bases. CDR3 nucleotide sequence: TGCGCCAGCGCAGAGGCCAGGGGGCGCCCCTACGAGCAGTACTTC. It translates to CASAEARGRPYEQYF.

This chain joins TRBV19 and TRBJ1-2, with a weak D call TRBD1 (6 bases). This CDR3 region has 18 residues. Germline CDR1 LNHDA, CDR2 SQIVND (reference sequence). Between the trimmed V and J ends, which lost 8 bases and 1 base, there was a span of 26 bases. The CDR3 sequence is CASRKTRGKGEFNYGYTF. In DNA, the CDR3 is TGTGCCAGTCGGAAAACACGAGGGAAGGGGGAATTTAACTATGGCTACACCTTC. The full variable domain, completed using reference TRBV19 and TRBJ1-2, is DGGITQSPKYLFRKEGQNVTLSCEQNLNHDAMYWYRQDPGQGLRLIYYSQIVNDFQKGDIAEGYSVSREKKESFPLTVTSAQKNPTAFYLCASRKTRGKGEFNYGYTFGSGTRLTVV.

This clone was observed once. The chain links TRBV5-1 to TRBJ2-1; D perhaps matches TRBD2 (6 bases). CDR1 is SGHRS and CDR2 is YFSETQ in the germline V gene. Deletions cut 3 bases from V and 4 bases from J, with 11 bases between. This CDR3 has 14 amino acids. The CDR3 DNA reads TGCGCCAGCAGCTCCGCCGGGACTTACAATGAGCAGTTCTTC. It encodes CASSSAGTYNEQFF.

The V and J genes are TRBV6-1 and TRBJ1-2, with a possible D match to TRBD1 (5 bases). V shed 6 bases and J shed 0 bases, with 11 bases lying between them. This CDR3 spans 14 amino acids. Looked up from germline, CDR1 is MNHNS and CDR2 is SASEGT. Here the CDR3 DNA reads TGTGCCAGCAGAGGAACAGGAACTAACTATGGCTACACCTTC. This codes for CASRGTGTNYGYTF.

A few counts support this clone. The rearrangement links TRBV30 to TRBJ2-7; D not certain. In germline, CDR1 is GTSNPN, CDR2 SVGIG (reference sequence). The CDR3 is made up of 12 amino acids. V lost 0 bases to trimming and J lost 5 bases, with 8 bases between them. CDR3 sequence: CAWSVQGHEQYF. The CDR3 DNA is TGTGCCTGGAGTGTACAAGGGCACGAGCAGTACTTC.

This clone appeared once. V and J are TRBV7-2 and TRBJ2-3; unclear D gene. With 2 bases removed from V and 0 bases from J, the gap between germline ends came to 9 bases. Germline CDR1 and CDR2: SGHTA and FQGNSA. The CDR3 is 15 amino acids. The CDR3 protein is CASSLRFTSTDTQYF. The DNA of the CDR3 is TGTGCCAGCAGCTTAAGGTTTACTAGCACAGATACGCAGTATTTT.

This sequence joins TRBV13 and TRBJ1-1; D remains ambiguous. Trimming pared 2 bases from V and 4 bases from J, leaving 2 bases between. The germline gives CDR1 PRHDT, CDR2 FYEKMQ (reference sequence). This CDR3 region has 11 residues. CDR3 sequence: CASSLSTEAFF. For the CDR3, the DNA is TGTGCCAGCAGCTTAAGCACTGAAGCTTTCTTT.

The chain has TRBV4-1 and TRBJ2-1, with D hard to call. Between the trimmed V and J ends, which lost 0 bases and 3 bases, there was a span of 9 bases. This CDR3 is built from 15 residues. Per germline, CDR1 MGHRA and CDR2 YSYEKL. CDR3 residues: CASSQDYQVYNEQFF. The CDR3 bases are TGCGCCAGCAGCCAAGATTACCAGGTCTACAATGAGCAGTTCTTC.

The chain couples TRBV5-4 to TRBJ2-3, with no clear D. V was cut by 0 bases and J by 1 base, with 15 bases left in between. The germline gives CDR1 SGHNT, CDR2 YYREEE (reference sequence). The length of the CDR3 is 17 residues. In DNA form, the CDR3 reads TGTGCCAGCAGCTTGGACCCAGACAACAGCCGCACAGATACGCAGTATTTT. Protein product: CASSLDPDNSRTDTQYF.

This clone was recorded once. The chain links TRBV10-1 to TRBJ2-3; D is possibly TRBD1 (6 bases). Germline V gene sequence: CDR1 WNHNN, CDR2 SYGVQD (reference sequence). The CDR3 contains 14 residues. The V and J ends lost 6 bases and 3 bases respectively, with 13 bases between them. The CDR3 sequence: CASSGYRETDTQYF. CDR3 coding DNA: TGCGCCAGCAGCGGTTACAGGGAAACAGATACGCAGTATTTT.

V is TRBV15 and J is TRBJ1-1; the D is unclear. Between the trimmed V and J ends, which lost 1 base and 7 bases, there was a span of 10 bases. The CDR3 sequence is 13 residues long. Germline V gene lookup returns CDR1 LNHNV and CDR2 YYDKDF (reference sequence). The CDR3 bases are TGTGCCACCAGCAGAGCGACAACTCATGAAGCTTTCTTT. Protein: CATSRATTHEAFF.

The V call is TRBV19, the J call TRBJ1-2, with no clear D. Germline CDR1 reads LNHDA; CDR2 reads SQIVND (reference sequence). V lost 7 bases to trimming and J lost 0 bases, with 12 bases between them. The CDR3 has 14 amino acids. CDR3 nucleotide sequence: TGTGCCAGTAAACGGGCCCAAGCTAACTATGGCTACACCTTC. Translation gives CASKRAQANYGYTF.

J is TRBJ2-3 and V is TRBV19; D is possibly TRBD1 or TRBD2 (5 bases each). With 8 bases removed from V and 0 bases from J, the gap between germline ends came to 18 bases. Germline lookup yields CDR1 LNHDA and CDR2 SQIVND (reference sequence). This CDR3 contains 16 residues. The CDR3 nucleotides are TGTGCCAGTTCGAAGTCTAGGGGAGCTAGCACAGATACGCAGTATTTT. Amino acid sequence: CASSKSRGASTDTQYF.